This TCR beta chain was retrieved from a study of blood T cell repertoires in COVID-19. Germline V gene data show CDR1 as GTSNPN and CDR2 as SVGIG (reference sequence). The CDR3 has 15 residues. V lost 0 bases, J lost 4 bases, and 15 bases lay in between. TCRdb's copy holds only in-frame clones and misses some; the assay was immunoSEQ multiplex PCR. The sample shows some 190,000 clones, roughly 84% of them seen only once. This sequence was found in a woman over 75 with active or convalescent COVID-19. The gene calls are TRBV30 and TRBJ2-5, with D tentatively TRBD2 (6 bases). The sample taken for sequencing was peripheral blood. The CDR3 loop is CAWSVGGMMRETQYF. As DNA, the CDR3 is TGTGCCTGGAGTGTTGGCGGGATGATGAGAGAGACCCAGTACTTC.